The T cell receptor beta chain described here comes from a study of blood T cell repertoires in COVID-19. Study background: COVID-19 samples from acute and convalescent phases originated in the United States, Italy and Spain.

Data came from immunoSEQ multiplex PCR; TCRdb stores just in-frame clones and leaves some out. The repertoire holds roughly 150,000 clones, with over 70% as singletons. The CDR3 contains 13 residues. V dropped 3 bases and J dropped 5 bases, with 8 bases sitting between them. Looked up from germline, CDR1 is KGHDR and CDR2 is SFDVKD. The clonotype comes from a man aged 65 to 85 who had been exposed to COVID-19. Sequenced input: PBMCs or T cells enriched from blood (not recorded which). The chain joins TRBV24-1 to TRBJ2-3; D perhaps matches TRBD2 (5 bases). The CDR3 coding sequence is TGTGCCACCAGTGATGGACTTTTAGATACGCAGTATTTT. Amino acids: CATSDGLLDTQYF.